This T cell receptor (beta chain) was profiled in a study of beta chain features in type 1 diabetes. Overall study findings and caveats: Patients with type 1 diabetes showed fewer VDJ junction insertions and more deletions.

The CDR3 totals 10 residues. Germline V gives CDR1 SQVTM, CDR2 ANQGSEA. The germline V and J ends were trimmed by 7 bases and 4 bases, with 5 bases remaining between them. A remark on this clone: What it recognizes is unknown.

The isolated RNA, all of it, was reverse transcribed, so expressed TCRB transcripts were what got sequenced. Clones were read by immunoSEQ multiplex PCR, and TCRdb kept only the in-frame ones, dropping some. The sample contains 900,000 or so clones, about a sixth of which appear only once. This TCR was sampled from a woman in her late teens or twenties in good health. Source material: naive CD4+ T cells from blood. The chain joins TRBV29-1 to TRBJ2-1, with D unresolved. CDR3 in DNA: TGCAGCGCCCAATACAATGAGCAGTTCTTC. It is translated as CSAQYNEQFF.